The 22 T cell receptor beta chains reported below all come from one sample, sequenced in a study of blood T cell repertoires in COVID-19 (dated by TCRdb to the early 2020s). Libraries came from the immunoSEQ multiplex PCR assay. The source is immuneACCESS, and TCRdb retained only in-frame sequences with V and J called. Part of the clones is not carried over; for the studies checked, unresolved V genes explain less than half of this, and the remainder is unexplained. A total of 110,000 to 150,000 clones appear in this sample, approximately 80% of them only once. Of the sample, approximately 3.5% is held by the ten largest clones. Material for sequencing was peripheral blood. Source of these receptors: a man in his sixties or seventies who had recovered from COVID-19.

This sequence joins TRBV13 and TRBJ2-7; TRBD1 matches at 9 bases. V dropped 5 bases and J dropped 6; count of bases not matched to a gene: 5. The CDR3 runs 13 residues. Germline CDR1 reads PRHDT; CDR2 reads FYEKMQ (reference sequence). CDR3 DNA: TGTGCCAGCAGCCCCGGGACAGGGACCGAGCAGTACTTC. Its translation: CASSPGTGTEQYF.

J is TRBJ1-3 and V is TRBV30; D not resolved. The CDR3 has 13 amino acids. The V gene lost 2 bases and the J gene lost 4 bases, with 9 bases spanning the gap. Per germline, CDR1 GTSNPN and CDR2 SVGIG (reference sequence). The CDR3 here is CAWSSGLGNTIYF. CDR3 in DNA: TGTGCCTGGAGTTCCGGTCTAGGAAACACCATATATTTT.

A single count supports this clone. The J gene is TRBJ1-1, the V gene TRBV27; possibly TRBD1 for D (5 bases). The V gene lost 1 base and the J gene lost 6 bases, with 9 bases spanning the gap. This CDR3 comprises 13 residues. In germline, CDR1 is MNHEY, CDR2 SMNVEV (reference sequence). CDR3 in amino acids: CASSLLTESEAFF. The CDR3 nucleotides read TGTGCCAGCAGTTTATTGACAGAATCTGAAGCTTTCTTT.

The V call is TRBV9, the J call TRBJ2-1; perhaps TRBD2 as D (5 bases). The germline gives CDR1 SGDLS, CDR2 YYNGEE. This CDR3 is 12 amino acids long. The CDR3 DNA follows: TGTGCTGAAGGACTCCCCTACAATGAGCAGTTCTTC. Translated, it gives CAEGLPYNEQFF.

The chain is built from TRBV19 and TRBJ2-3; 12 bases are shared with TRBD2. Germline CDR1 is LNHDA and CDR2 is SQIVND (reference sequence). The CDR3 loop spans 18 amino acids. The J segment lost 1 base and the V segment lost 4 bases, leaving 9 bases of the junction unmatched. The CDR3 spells CASSTPGLAGFRTDTQYF. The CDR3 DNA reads TGTGCCAGTAGTACCCCGGGACTAGCGGGTTTCCGCACAGATACGCAGTATTTT.

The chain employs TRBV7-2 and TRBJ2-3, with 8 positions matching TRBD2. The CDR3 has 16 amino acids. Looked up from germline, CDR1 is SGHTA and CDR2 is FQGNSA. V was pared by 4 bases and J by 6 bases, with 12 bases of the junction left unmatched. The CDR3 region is CASSSNVGGRMDTQYF. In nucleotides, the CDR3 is TGTGCCAGCAGCTCCAACGTAGGCGGGAGGATGGATACGCAGTATTTT.

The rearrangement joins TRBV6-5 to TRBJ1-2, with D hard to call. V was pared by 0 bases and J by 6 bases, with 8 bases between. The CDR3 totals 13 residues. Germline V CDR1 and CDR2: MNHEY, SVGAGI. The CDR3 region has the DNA TGTGCCAGCAGTTACTCAGCCGGAGATGGCTACACCTTC. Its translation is CASSYSAGDGYTF.

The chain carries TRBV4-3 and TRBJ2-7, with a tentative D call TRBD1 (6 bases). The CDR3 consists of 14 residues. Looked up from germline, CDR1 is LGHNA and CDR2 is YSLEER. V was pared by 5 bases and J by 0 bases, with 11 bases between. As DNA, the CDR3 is TGCGCCAGCAGCTCCACAGGGAGCTCCTACGAGCAGTACTTC. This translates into CASSSTGSSYEQYF.

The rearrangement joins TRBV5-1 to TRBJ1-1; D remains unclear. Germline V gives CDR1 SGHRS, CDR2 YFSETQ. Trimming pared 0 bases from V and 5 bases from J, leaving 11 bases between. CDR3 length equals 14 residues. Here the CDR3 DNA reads TGCGCCAGCAGCTTGGACGGCCGCGGGACTGAAGCTTTCTTT. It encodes CASSLDGRGTEAFF. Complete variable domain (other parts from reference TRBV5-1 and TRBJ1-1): KAGVTQTPRYLIKTRGQQVTLSCSPISGHRSVSWYQQTPGQGLQFLFEYFSETQRNKGNFPGRFSGRQFSNSRSEMNVSTLELGDSALYLCASSLDGRGTEAFFGQGTRLTVV.

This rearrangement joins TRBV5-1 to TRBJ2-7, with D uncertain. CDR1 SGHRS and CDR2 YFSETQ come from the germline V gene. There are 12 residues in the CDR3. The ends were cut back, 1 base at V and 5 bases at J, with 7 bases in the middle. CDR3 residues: CASSLPGNEQYF. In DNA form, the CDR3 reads TGCGCCAGCAGCTTGCCAGGCAACGAGCAGTACTTC.

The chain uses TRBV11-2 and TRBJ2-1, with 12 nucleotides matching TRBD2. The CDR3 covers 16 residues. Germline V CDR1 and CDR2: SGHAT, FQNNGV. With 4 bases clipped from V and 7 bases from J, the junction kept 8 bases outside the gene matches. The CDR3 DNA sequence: TGTGCCAGCAGCTATGGGGGACTAGCGGGCCGTAATGAGCAGTTCTTC. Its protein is CASSYGGLAGRNEQFF.

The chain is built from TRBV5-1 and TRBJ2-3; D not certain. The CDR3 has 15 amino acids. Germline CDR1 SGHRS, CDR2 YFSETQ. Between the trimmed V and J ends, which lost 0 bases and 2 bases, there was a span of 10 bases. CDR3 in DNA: TGCGCCAGCAGCTTGGGGCTAGGTTACACAGATACGCAGTATTTT. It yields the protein CASSLGLGYTDTQYF.

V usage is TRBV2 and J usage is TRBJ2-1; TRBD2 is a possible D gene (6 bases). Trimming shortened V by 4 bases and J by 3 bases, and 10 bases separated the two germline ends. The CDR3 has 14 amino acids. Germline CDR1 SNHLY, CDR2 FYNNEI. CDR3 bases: TGTGCCAGCAGTGGGGGACTCGTCTACAATGAGCAGTTCTTC. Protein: CASSGGLVYNEQFF.

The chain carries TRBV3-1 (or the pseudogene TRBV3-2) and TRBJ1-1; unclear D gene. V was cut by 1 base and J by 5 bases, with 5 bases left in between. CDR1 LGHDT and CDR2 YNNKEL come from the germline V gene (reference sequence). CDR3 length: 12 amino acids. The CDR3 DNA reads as TGTGCCAGCAGCCAAGTCGAGACTGAAGCTTTCTTT. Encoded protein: CASSQVETEAFF.

CDR3 sequence reads: CASSPSRGRDTEAFF. The CDR3 DNA reads as TGTGCCAGCAGCCCCTCTCGGGGAAGGGACACTGAAGCTTTCTTT. The chain has TRBV7-9 and TRBJ1-1, with D unresolved. CDR3 length: 15 residues. Germline V gene data show CDR1 as SEHNR and CDR2 as FQNEAQ (reference sequence). V lost 5 bases and J 3 bases, leaving 16 bases between the germline ends.

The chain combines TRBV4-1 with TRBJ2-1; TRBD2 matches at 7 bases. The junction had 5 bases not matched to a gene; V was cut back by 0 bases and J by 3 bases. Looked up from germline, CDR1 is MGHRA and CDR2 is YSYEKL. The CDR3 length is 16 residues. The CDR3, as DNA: TGCGCCAGCAGCCAAGAAGCGGGGAATATCTACAATGAGCAGTTCTTC. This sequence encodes CASSQEAGNIYNEQFF.

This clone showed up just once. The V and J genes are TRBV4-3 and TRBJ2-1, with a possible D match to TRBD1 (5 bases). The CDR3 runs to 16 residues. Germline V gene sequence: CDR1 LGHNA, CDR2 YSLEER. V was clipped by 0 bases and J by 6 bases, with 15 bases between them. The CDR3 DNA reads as TGCGCCAGCAGCCAAGATCGGGCTAGTGGGGCCAATGAGCAGTTCTTC. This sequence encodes CASSQDRASGANEQFF.

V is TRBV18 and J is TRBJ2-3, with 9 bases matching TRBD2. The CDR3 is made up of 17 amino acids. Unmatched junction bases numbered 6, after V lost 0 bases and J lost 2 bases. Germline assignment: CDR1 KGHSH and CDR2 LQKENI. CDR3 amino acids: CASSPPGAGGSTDTQYF. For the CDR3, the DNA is TGTGCCAGCTCACCACCGGGAGCGGGAGGTTCCACAGATACGCAGTATTTT.

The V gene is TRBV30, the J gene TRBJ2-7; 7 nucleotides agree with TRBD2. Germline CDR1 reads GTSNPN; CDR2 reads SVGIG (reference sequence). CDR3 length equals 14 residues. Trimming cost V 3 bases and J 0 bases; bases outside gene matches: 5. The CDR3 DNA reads TGTGCCTGGAGCCTAGCGGCTTACTCCTACGAGCAGTACTTC. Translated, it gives CAWSLAAYSYEQYF.

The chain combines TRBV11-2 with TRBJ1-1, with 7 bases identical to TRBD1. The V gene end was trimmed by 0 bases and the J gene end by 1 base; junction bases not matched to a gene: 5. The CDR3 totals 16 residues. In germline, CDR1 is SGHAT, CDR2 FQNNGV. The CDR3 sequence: CASSLDLDRRNTEAFF. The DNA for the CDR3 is TGTGCCAGCAGCTTAGATTTGGACAGGCGGAACACTGAAGCTTTCTTT.

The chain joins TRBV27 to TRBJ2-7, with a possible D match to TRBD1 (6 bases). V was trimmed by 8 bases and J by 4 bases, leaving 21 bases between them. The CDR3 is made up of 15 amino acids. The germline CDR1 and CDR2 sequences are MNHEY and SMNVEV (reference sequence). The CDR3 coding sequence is TGTGCCAGCCGGGGTAAGGACAGCCCACCTTACGAGCAGTACTTC. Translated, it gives CASRGKDSPPYEQYF.

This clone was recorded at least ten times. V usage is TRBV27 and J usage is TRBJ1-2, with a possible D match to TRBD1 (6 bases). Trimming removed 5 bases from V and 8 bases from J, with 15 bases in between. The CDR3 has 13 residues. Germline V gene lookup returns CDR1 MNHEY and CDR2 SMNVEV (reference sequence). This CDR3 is CASSRLKDRGYTF. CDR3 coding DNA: TGTGCCAGCAGTAGGCTGAAGGACAGAGGCTACACCTTC.